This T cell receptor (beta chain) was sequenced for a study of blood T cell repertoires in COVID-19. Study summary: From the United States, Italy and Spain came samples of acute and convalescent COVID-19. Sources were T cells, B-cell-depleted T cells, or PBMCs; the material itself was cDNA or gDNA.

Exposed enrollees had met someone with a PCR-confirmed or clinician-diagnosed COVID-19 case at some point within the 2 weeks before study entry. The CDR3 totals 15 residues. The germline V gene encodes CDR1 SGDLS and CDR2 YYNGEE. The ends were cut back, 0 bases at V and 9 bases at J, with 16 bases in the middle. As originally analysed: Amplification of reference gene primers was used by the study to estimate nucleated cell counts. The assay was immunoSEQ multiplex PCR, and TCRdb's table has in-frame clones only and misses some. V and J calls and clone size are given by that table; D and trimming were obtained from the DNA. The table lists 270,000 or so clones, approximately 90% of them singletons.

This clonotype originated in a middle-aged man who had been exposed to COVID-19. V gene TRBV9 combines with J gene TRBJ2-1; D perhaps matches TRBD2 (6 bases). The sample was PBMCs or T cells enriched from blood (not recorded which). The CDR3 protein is CASSVDREWGIEQFF. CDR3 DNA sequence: TGTGCCAGCAGCGTAGATCGGGAGTGGGGCATTGAGCAGTTCTTC.